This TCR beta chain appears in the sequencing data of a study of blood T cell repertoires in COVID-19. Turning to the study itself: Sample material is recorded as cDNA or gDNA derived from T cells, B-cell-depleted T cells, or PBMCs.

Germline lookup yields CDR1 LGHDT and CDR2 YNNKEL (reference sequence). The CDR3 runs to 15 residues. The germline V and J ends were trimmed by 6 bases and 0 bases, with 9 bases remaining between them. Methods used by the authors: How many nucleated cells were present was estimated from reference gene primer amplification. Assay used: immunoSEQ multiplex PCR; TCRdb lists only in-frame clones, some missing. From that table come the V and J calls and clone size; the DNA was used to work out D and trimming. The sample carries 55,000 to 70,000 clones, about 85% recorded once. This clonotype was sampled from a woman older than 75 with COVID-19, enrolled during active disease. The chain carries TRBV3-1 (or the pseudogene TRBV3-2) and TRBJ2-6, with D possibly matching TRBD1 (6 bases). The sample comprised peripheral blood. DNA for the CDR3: TGTGCCAGCAGTCAACAGGGCTCTGGGGCCAACGTCCTGACTTTC. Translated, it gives CASSQQGSGANVLTF.